These 10 T cell receptor beta chains were sequenced from one sample in a study of cytomegalovirus exposure and HLA in healthy donors. The study ran its PCR with 60 Vbeta and 13 Jbeta primers. Libraries were prepared by immunoSEQ multiplex PCR; TCRdb keeps only in-frame clonotypes and omits some of them. The sample contains 150,000 to 200,000 clones, about 70% of which appear only once. The sequenced sample was PBMCs. Receptors were obtained from a woman aged 18-29 years in good health and CMV-seropositive.

The CDR3 region is CASSLNRRALYGYTF. Here the CDR3 DNA reads TGTGCCAGCAGCTTAAATCGCAGGGCCCTCTATGGCTACACCTTC. This chain connects TRBV7-2 to TRBJ1-2; the D gene is possibly TRBD1 (5 bases). Germline lookup yields CDR1 SGHTA and CDR2 FQGNSA. There are 15 residues in the CDR3. Trimming removed 2 bases at V and 4 bases at J, with 14 bases between.

This chain links TRBV10-3 with TRBJ2-2; TRBD1 aligns across 10 bases. The CDR3 is 14 amino acids. In germline, CDR1 is ENHRY, CDR2 SYGVKD. J was trimmed by 5 bases and V by 6 bases; bases with no gene match: 3. In DNA, the CDR3 is TGTGCCATCAGGGGGACAGGGGAGACCGGGGAGCTGTTTTTT. Amino acid sequence: CAIRGTGETGELFF.

The V gene is TRBV7-9, the J gene TRBJ2-7; 9 bases align to TRBD1. The CDR3 covers 16 residues. Germline CDR1 SEHNR, CDR2 FQNEAQ (reference sequence). The J segment lost 3 bases and the V segment lost 3 bases, leaving 9 bases of the junction unmatched. Written as DNA, the CDR3 is TGTGCCAGCAGCTTTCGGACAGGGGCCTCCATCTACGAGCAGTACTTC. Amino acid sequence: CASSFRTGASIYEQYF.

The chain uses TRBV9 and TRBJ2-5, with TRBD2 matching over 8 bases. Germline lookup yields CDR1 SGDLS and CDR2 YYNGEE. V trimming: 4 bases; J trimming: 5 bases; junction bases outside the gene matches: 7. The CDR3 has 14 amino acids. CDR3 region: CASSTRGGLETQYF. Here the CDR3 DNA reads TGTGCCAGCAGCACCCGGGGGGGCCTGGAGACCCAGTACTTC.

The CDR3: CASSPRTDNEQFF. CDR3 sequence (DNA): TGTGCCAGCAGCCCAAGGACTGACAATGAGCAGTTCTTC. The rearrangement links TRBV5-4 to TRBJ2-1; D might be TRBD2 (5 bases). Germline V gene lookup returns CDR1 SGHNT and CDR2 YYREEE (reference sequence). This CDR3 is built from 13 residues. Trimming removed 4 bases from V and 5 bases from J, with 10 bases in between.

The V call is TRBV5-4, the J call TRBJ2-5, with 10 bases that match TRBD2. The CDR3 sequence is 16 residues long. The ends lost 0 bases at V and 4 bases at J; junction bases unmatched: 6. Germline CDR1 is SGHNT and CDR2 is YYREEE (reference sequence). The CDR3 loop is CASSLGASGGLETQYF. The CDR3 nucleotides read TGTGCCAGCAGCTTGGGGGCTAGCGGGGGCCTAGAGACCCAGTACTTC. Full variable domain (rest looked up from reference TRBV5-4 and TRBJ2-5): ETGVTQSPTHLIKTRGQQVTLRCSSQSGHNTVSWYQQALGQGPQFIFQYYREEENGRGNFPPRFSGLQFPNYSSELNVNALELDDSALYLCASSLGASGGLETQYFGPGTRLLVL.

V usage is TRBV20-1 and J usage is TRBJ1-3, with D maybe TRBD1 (6 bases). Trimming took off 2 bases at V and 13 bases at J, with 12 bases between the two ends. CDR1 and CDR2 from the germline V gene are DFQATT and SNEGSKA (reference sequence). The CDR3 runs to 11 residues. This CDR3 is CSARWEGEIYF. The CDR3 DNA reads as TGCAGTGCTAGATGGGAGGGGGAAATATATTTT.

Concerning this clone: Since the CDR3 does not end with the conserved phenylalanine or tryptophan, this likely comes from a read error. V usage is TRBV6-1 and J usage is TRBJ2-7, with D tentatively TRBD2 (5 bases). Trimming took off 8 bases at V and 2 bases at J, with 19 bases between the two ends. CDR1 is MNHNS and CDR2 is SASEGT in the germline V gene. The CDR3 contains 15 residues. CDR3 sequence reads: CASEVVTRFPYEQYL. The CDR3 DNA reads as TGTGCCAGCGAGGTGGTTACTAGATTCCCCTACGAGCAGTACCTC.

This rearrangement joins TRBV19 to TRBJ1-4; 11 bases fit TRBD1. V gave up 9 bases and J gave up 8 bases; unmatched junction bases: 5. This CDR3 region has 13 residues. CDR1 and CDR2 from the germline V gene are LNHDA and SQIVND (reference sequence). CDR3 sequence reads: CASRGTGGEKLFF. CDR3 nucleotide sequence: TGTGCCAGCCGAGGGACAGGGGGAGAAAAACTGTTTTTT.

This sequence joins TRBV6-1 and TRBJ2-1; 7 nucleotides agree with TRBD1. CDR1 MNHNS and CDR2 SASEGT come from the germline V gene. V was pared by 3 bases and J by 8 bases, with 4 bases of the junction left unmatched. This CDR3 has 13 residues. The DNA of the CDR3 is TGTGCCAGCAGTGATAATCAGGGGGATGAGCAGTTCTTC. Translated, it gives CASSDNQGDEQFF.